One T cell receptor (beta chain) is described in this entry. Each CDR3 protein gets one entry after TCRdb re-called the RT-PCR reads with MiXCR. Of 650,000 to 800,000 distinct CDR3 sequences in the sample, about 14% were seen once. Germline values: CDR1 MNHEY, CDR2 SVGAGI. This CDR3 comprises 16 residues. Trimming removed 2 bases from V and 4 bases from J, with 17 bases in between. This sequence originates from a female donor in good health, serving as a healthy control. The chain joins TRBV6-5 to TRBJ2-5; D may be TRBD2 (7 bases). The sequenced sample was memory CD4+ T cells from blood. The CDR3 region has the DNA TGTGCCAGCAGTTACGAATTGGGCGGGGGCTCAGAGACCCAGTACTTC. This encodes CASSYELGGGSETQYF.